This TCR beta chain came from a study of cytomegalovirus exposure and HLA in healthy donors. The wider study: The 120 or so validation repertoires used a platform that matched the one used for the approximately 670 first-cohort repertoires, as a later analysis reported.

Findings and limits, study-wide: The authors confirmed in vitro that a few CMV-associated chains were specific for CMV antigens. Some TCR beta chains (roughly 150 of them) were listed as cytomegalovirus-associated. Rarity characterized most TCR sequences, yet some public TCRs appeared in many donors.

About this clone itself: Its antigen is still unknown.

The CDR3 is 16 amino acids. The V end was cut by 4 bases, the J end by 1 base, with 18 bases between. Per the germline V gene, CDR1 is SGHKS and CDR2 is YYEKEE (reference sequence). The data were produced by immunoSEQ multiplex PCR, yet TCRdb's version contains in-frame clones alone and is incomplete. The data show over 200,000 clones, with 90% seen just once and under 0.45% held by the top ten. The sequence was collected from a woman aged 18-29 years in good health and CMV-seronegative. Sequenced material: PBMCs. The chain employs TRBV5-5 and TRBJ2-7; TRBD1 might be the D (7 bases). The CDR3 DNA reads as TGTGCCAGCAGCCTAGCAGGGGGACTGGCATCCTACGAGCAGTACGTC. Translation gives CASSLAGGLASYEQYV.